Listed below are T cell receptor beta chains from one sample, sequenced in a study of blood T cells in healthy people across ages. TCRdb passed the 5' RACE reads through MiXCR, listing each CDR3 protein once. Among approximately 730,000 distinct CDR3 sequences, about 53% were seen once, and the ten largest hold roughly 40%. Sequencing was done on a sample of blood. All receptors derive from a man aged 80 or over in good health. CDR3s include the opening cysteine and the closing phenylalanine or tryptophan. A D gene is named only where the DNA matches it firmly. Expanded clones get a size class; other rows say once, few or many, or leave the size out.

d_call,clone_size,cdr3_length,v_call,j_call,cdr3_nt,cdr3_aa
TRBD2,once,17,TRBV20-1,TRBJ2-1,TGCAGTGCTAGAGTTCGAACTAGCGGAAAACTATACAATGAGCAGTTCTTC,CSARVRTSGKLYNEQFF
NA,NA,14,TRBV3-1,TRBJ1-2,TGTGCCAGCAGCCAAGGGACCCCTAACTATGGCTACACCTTC,CASSQGTPNYGYTF
NA,NA,19,TRBV5-6,TRBJ2-5,TGTGCCAGCAGCTTGGTGTCTTGGCTCACGGGTCGGGGGCAAGAGACCCAGTACTTC,CASSLVSWLTGRGQETQYF
NA,NA,16,TRBV21-1,TRBJ1-5,TGTGCCAGCAGCAAAGGGGACCGGCGGGACAATCAGCCCCAGCATTTT,CASSKGDRRDNQPQHF
TRBD2,NA,19,TRBV5-1,TRBJ2-1,TGCGCCAGCAGCTACAGGAACGGGACTAGCGGGAGGGATTACAATGAGCAGTTCTTC,CASSYRNGTSGRDYNEQFF
NA,NA,13,TRBV20-1,TRBJ2-7,TGCAGTGCTAGAGGCCAGGGGTTTGGCGAGCAGTACTTC,CSARGQGFGEQYF
NA,NA,14,TRBV6-6,TRBJ2-1,TGTGCCAGCAGTTTCCCCCTAGAGGGCAATGAGCAGTTCTTC,CASSFPLEGNEQFF
NA,NA,15,TRBV28,TRBJ2-7,TGTGCCAGCAGTCCGATCAACAGGGATTCCAACGAGCAGTACTTC,CASSPINRDSNEQYF
TRBD1,NA,15,TRBV7-3,TRBJ2-1,TGTGCCAGCAGCTTATCCTTAGGGGGCTCCAATGAGCAGTTCTTC,CASSLSLGGSNEQFF
TRBD1,NA,15,TRBV3-1,TRBJ1-2,TGTGCCAGCAGCCAAGTTCCAGGGGGCGACTATGGCTACACCTTC,CASSQVPGGDYGYTF
TRBD2,few,15,TRBV7-2,TRBJ2-3,TGTGCCAGCAGCTTAGTGGGAGGGTTACACAGATACGCGTATTTT,CASSLVGGLHRYAYF
TRBD2,few,16,TRBV3-1,TRBJ2-7,TGTGCCAGCAGGACAGGGGGACTAGCGGGAGCGGGCGAGCAGTACTTC,CASRTGGLAGAGEQYF
TRBD2,NA,16,TRBV11-2,TRBJ2-4,TGTGCCAGCAGCTCCGCAGCAGGACTAGCGGGAGTTGGGCAGTACTTC,CASSSAAGLAGVGQYF
NA,NA,14,TRBV6-5,TRBJ1-4,TGTGCCACCTCCAGCCCAGGGCTGGATGAAAAACTGTTTTTT,CATSSPGLDEKLFF
NA,many,12,TRBV7-2,TRBJ2-1,TGTGCCAGCAGCTCATCTGTGGATGAGCAGTTCTTC,CASSSSVDEQFF
NA,NA,17,TRBV15,TRBJ1-5,TGTGCCACCAGCAGAGATTACGCCGGGGGGGGAGGACAGCCCCAGCATTTT,CATSRDYAGGGGQPQHF
NA,few,15,TRBV2,TRBJ2-5,TGTGCCAGCAGTAAGGAGGGCTGGAGCGGAGAGACCCAGTACTTC,CASSKEGWSGETQYF
NA,NA,16,TRBV7-2,TRBJ1-2,TGTGCCAGCAGCTTAGTAGCCGACAGTTCTGAGCCTGGTTACACCTTC,CASSLVADSSEPGYTF
TRBD2,few,15,TRBV9,TRBJ2-7,TGTGCCAGCAGCCCAGCGGGTAGCGGGAGTAACGAGCAGTACTTC,CASSPAGSGSNEQYF
TRBD2,few,16,TRBV6-6,TRBJ2-1,TGTGCCAGCAGTTACGATAGGACTAGCGGCTACAATGAGCAGTTCTTC,CASSYDRTSGYNEQFF
NA,NA,14,TRBV5-1,TRBJ2-1,TGCGCCAGCAGCCGAGGACAGATAAGGAATGAGCAGTTCTTC,CASSRGQIRNEQFF
NA,NA,14,TRBV13,TRBJ2-7,TGTGCCAGCAGCTATTGGGGCGGCGACAATGAGCAGTACTTC,CASSYWGGDNEQYF
NA,NA,14,TRBV7-9,TRBJ2-7,TGTGCCAGGAGCTTTAGCGGTGGGAGGAACGAGCAGTACTTC,CARSFSGGRNEQYF
TRBD1,NA,15,TRBV29-1,TRBJ2-7,TGCAGCGTTGACACTCAGGGGGTAACGGGCTACGAGCAGTACTTC,CSVDTQGVTGYEQYF
NA,NA,14,TRBV6-6,TRBJ1-5,TGTGCCAGGAGCCCGCCGGGGGGAAGTCAGCCCCAGCATTTT,CARSPPGGSQPQHF
NA,NA,15,TRBV18,TRBJ2-2,TGTGCCAGCTCACCACCCCCAGGGGCTACCGGGGAGCTGTTTTTT,CASSPPPGATGELFF
NA,NA,12,TRBV7-2,TRBJ2-1,TGTGCCGGGGGCGGGGCCTACAATGAGCAGTTCTTT,CAGGGAYNEQFF
TRBD2,few,15,TRBV4-2,TRBJ2-4,TGTGCCAGCAGTCTCGGACTAGCGGGATCGGTTGAGCAGTACTTC,CASSLGLAGSVEQYF
NA,NA,14,TRBV12-3/TRBV12-4,TRBJ2-3,TGTGCCAGCAGTTTCAGCGGAGGCACAGATACGCAGTATTTT,CASSFSGGTDTQYF
NA,many,14,TRBV20-1,TRBJ2-7,TGCAGTGCTGGGACGACGGGGAGCTCCTACGAGCAGTACTTC,CSAGTTGSSYEQYF
NA,NA,15,TRBV24-1,TRBJ2-7,TGTGCCACCAGTGATTCGAGAACGGCAGATTACGAGCAGTACTTC,CATSDSRTADYEQYF
NA,NA,16,TRBV12-3/TRBV12-4,TRBJ1-2,TGTGCCAGCAGTTTCACCTCAACAGGGACCTTCTATGGCTACACCTTC,CASSFTSTGTFYGYTF
NA,NA,13,TRBV7-2,TRBJ2-5,TGTGCCAGCAGCCCGGGACTCCCGGAGACCCAGTACTTC,CASSPGLPETQYF
TRBD2,NA,15,TRBV5-6,TRBJ2-3,TGTGCCAGCAGCTTGCTAGCGGCTCAGCACAGATACGCGTATTTT,CASSLLAAQHRYAYF
NA,many,16,TRBV20-1,TRBJ2-3,TGCAGTGCCACTTTGATCCGGGTTTCCCAAGCAGATACGCAGTATTTT,CSATLIRVSQADTQYF
NA,NA,16,TRBV24-1,TRBJ2-5,TGTGCCACCAGTGATGCCCACCCTGAGTACCAAGAGACCCAGTACTTC,CATSDAHPEYQETQYF
NA,NA,11,TRBV12-3/TRBV12-4,TRBJ1-1,TGTGCCAGCAGTTGGACGGCTGAAGCTTTCTTT,CASSWTAEAFF
NA,few,15,TRBV6-1,TRBJ2-3,TGTGCCAGCAGACCGGGCCTAGCTGGCACAGATACGCAGTATTTT,CASRPGLAGTDTQYF
TRBD2,NA,13,TRBV25-1,TRBJ2-7,TGTGCCAGCCCGGGAGCGGGAGGGTACGAGCAGTACTTC,CASPGAGGYEQYF
TRBD2,NA,17,TRBV6-2/TRBV6-3,TRBJ2-1,TGTGCCAGCAGTTACCCACTAGCGGGAGGCTCCTACAATGAGCAGTTCTTC,CASSYPLAGGSYNEQFF
NA,few,14,TRBV11-2,TRBJ2-3,TGTGCCAGCAGCTCAGGACACCCCACAGATACGCAGTATTTT,CASSSGHPTDTQYF
NA,NA,16,TRBV27,TRBJ1-5,TGTGCCAGCAGTTCCCCCCCAGGGCGCATCAATCAGCCCCAGCATTTT,CASSSPPGRINQPQHF
NA,NA,13,TRBV20-1,TRBJ2-5,TGCAGGGCTAGGGGGAGCGGAGGAGAGACCCAGTACTTC,CRARGSGGETQYF
TRBD1,NA,16,TRBV13,TRBJ2-1,TGTGCCAGCAGCCGAAGACAGGGGGAACCCTACAATGAGCAGTTCTTC,CASSRRQGEPYNEQFF
TRBD1,few,15,TRBV7-2,TRBJ2-7,TGTGCCAGCAGCTTAGCGGGACAGGGGGTCCACGAGCAGTACTTC,CASSLAGQGVHEQYF
TRBD2,NA,14,TRBV15,TRBJ2-7,TGTGCCACCAGCAGAGAGCAGGGACTATACGAGCAGTACTTC,CATSREQGLYEQYF
TRBD1,NA,14,TRBV27,TRBJ2-7,TGTGCCGCGGGGACAGGGGGTCTCCCCTACGAGCAGTACTTC,CAAGTGGLPYEQYF
NA,few,14,TRBV2,TRBJ2-7,TGTGCCAGCAGTGTCCTAGCCAGCTCCTACGAGCAGTACTTC,CASSVLASSYEQYF
NA,few,12,TRBV27,TRBJ2-5,TGTGCCAGCAGTTATGCCGGTTTAGAGCAGTACTTC,CASSYAGLEQYF
NA,NA,15,TRBV5-1,TRBJ1-2,TGCGCCAGCAGCTTGGGTCGGGCGCCCTACTATGGCTACACCTTC,CASSLGRAPYYGYTF
TRBD2,NA,16,TRBV7-2,TRBJ2-5,TGTGCCAGCAGCTTAGGGGGCGGGAGATCCCCCAATGAGCAGTACTTC,CASSLGGGRSPNEQYF
NA,NA,12,TRBV3-1,TRBJ2-7,TGTGCCAGCAGTACGGTCAGGTACGAGCAGTACTTC,CASSTVRYEQYF
TRBD2,NA,15,TRBV12-3/TRBV12-4,TRBJ2-5,TGTGCCAGCAGAAGGACCGGACTAGCTCCAGGGGAGCAGTACTTC,CASRRTGLAPGEQYF
NA,few,14,TRBV5-1,TRBJ2-7,TGCGCCAGCAGCTTGGGGCAGTCCTACAATGAGCAGTACTTC,CASSLGQSYNEQYF
TRBD1,few,17,TRBV7-6,TRBJ2-1,TGTGCCAGCAGCGTGGGACAGGGGTGGCGGGGAAACAATGAGCAGTTCTTC,CASSVGQGWRGNNEQFF
TRBD1,NA,14,TRBV5-1,TRBJ1-1,TGCGCCAGCAGCAGGGGACAGGTGAACACTGAAGCTTTCTTT,CASSRGQVNTEAFF
TRBD2,NA,18,TRBV7-9,TRBJ2-7,TGTGCCAGCAGCTTTCGGCTAGCGGGAGCGTTAGGCTCCTACGAGCAGTACTTC,CASSFRLAGALGSYEQYF
TRBD2,NA,17,TRBV15,TRBJ2-1,TGTGCCACCAGCAGAGATAGCGGGGCCAGCTCCTACAATGAGCAGTTCTTC,CATSRDSGASSYNEQFF
NA,once,14,TRBV14,TRBJ1-1,TGTGCCAGCAGCCAAGTGCGGTCTTCTACTGAAGCTTTCTTT,CASSQVRSSTEAFF